This TCR beta chain was retrieved from a study of T cells in Graves' hyperthyroidism and ophthalmopathy. Study summary: Peripheral blood samples were taken at initial diagnosis, prior to any treatment.

Authors of the study amplified TCR beta CDR3 regions from RNA transcripts. A set of HTBI primers served as the primers for a first-round RT-PCR of the TCR CDR3. TCRdb reprocessed the multiplex PCR reads via MiXCR and lists one record per CDR3 protein. The sample consists of approximately 610,000 distinct CDR3 sequences, roughly 14% of them appearing once. Orbital computed tomography and thyroid ultrasound, together with serum TRAb and thyroxine and clinical symptoms, were used for diagnoses. Sequencing input: blood. The clonotype originates from a woman aged 40 to 50 with Graves' ophthalmopathy.

CDR3 sequence reads: CASRTSGRHEQYF. CDR3 in DNA: TGTGCCAGCAGGACCTCGGGACGGCACGAGCAGTACTTC. The rearrangement links TRBV27 to TRBJ2-7, with D possibly being TRBD1 or TRBD2 (5 bases each). Germline-derived CDR1 and CDR2 are MNHEY and SMNVEV (reference sequence). V lost 6 bases and J lost 5, with 14 bases in between. The CDR3 has 13 residues.